This T cell receptor beta chain was captured by sequencing in a study of blood T cell repertoires in COVID-19. As for the study in general: There were acute and convalescent COVID-19 samples, and they came from the United States, Italy and Spain. T cells, B-cell-depleted T cells, or PBMCs provided the cDNA or gDNA that served as material.

CDR1 and CDR2 (germline): MDHEN, SYDVKM. After removal of 6 bases from V and 3 bases from J, the junction contained 6 bases not matched to a gene. The CDR3 length is 14 residues. Authors' methods: By means of reference gene primer amplification, nucleated cell counts were estimated. Clones were sequenced by immunoSEQ multiplex PCR, and TCRdb holds only the in-frame ones, with some missing. V, J and clone size were drawn from that table, and D and trimming were deduced from the DNA. Here the sample spans some 140,000 clones, roughly 76% being singletons. The rearrangement links TRBV28 to TRBJ1-2, with TRBD1 matching 8 bases. This clonotype was obtained from a man older than 75 with acute or convalescent COVID-19. Sequenced: peripheral blood. The CDR3 DNA sequence: TGTGCCAGCAGGGACAGGGCCGGGGACTATGGCTACACCTTC. The encoded protein is CASRDRAGDYGYTF.